The 30 T cell receptor beta chains below come from one sample, sequenced in a study of CD8 T cells in ankylosing spondylitis. MiXCR was run by TCRdb on the 5' RACE reads, yielding one entry per CDR3 protein. Of 450,000 or so distinct CDR3 sequences listed, roughly a quarter were seen once; the top ten hold under 0.9%. These receptors have no identified antigens. Overall study results and limits: Characteristic, it appeared, of ankylosing spondylitis blood was a TCR beta motif of fewer than 10 highly homologous variants.

The specimen was blood, either unsorted or a sorted T cell fraction (not recorded which). These receptors came from a male donor with ankylosing spondylitis.

This clonotype occurred a few times. The chain links TRBV20-1 to TRBJ2-1; no reliable D call. The CDR3 has 15 amino acids. Germline V gives CDR1 DFQATT, CDR2 SNEGSKA (reference sequence). Trimming shortened V by 5 bases and J by 0 bases, and 14 bases separated the two germline ends. The CDR3 protein is CSAPRASGSYNEQFF. CDR3 in DNA: TGCAGTGCTCCCCGGGCTAGTGGCTCCTACAATGAGCAGTTCTTC.

CDR3 amino acids: CASSLDGTDGGYTF. The CDR3 region has the DNA TGTGCCAGCAGTTTAGATGGGACAGATGGTGGCTACACCTTC. This chain joins TRBV12-3 or TRBV12-4 and TRBJ1-2; 7 bases line up with TRBD1. V shed 1 base and J 7 bases; nucleotides not matched to a gene: 6. The CDR3 is made up of 14 amino acids.

The sample holds a few counts of this clonotype. This sequence joins TRBV5-1 and TRBJ2-3; 10 bases match TRBD2. Looked up from germline, CDR1 is SGHRS and CDR2 is YFSETQ. Germline trimming cut 4 bases from V and 6 bases from J; bases unmatched to any gene: 11. The CDR3 is 16 residues long. CDR3 coding DNA: TGCGCCAGCAGCACCGGGACTAGCGCCCAGATGGATACGCAGTATTTT. Residues: CASSTGTSAQMDTQYF.

This clonotype was observed many times. This chain uses TRBV29-1 with TRBJ2-1; 12 bases are a match to TRBD2. The CDR3 loop spans 14 amino acids. Per germline, CDR1 SQVTM and CDR2 ANQGSEA. The trim removed 2 bases at V and 8 bases at J, leaving 4 bases unmatched. The CDR3 sequence is CSVESSGGGDEQFF. CDR3 DNA sequence: TGCAGCGTTGAATCTAGCGGGGGGGGGGATGAGCAGTTCTTC.

The chain uses TRBV20-1 and TRBJ2-3, with D hard to call. Germline CDR1 reads DFQATT; CDR2 reads SNEGSKA (reference sequence). Trimming took 5 bases from V and 2 from J, leaving 8 bases between them. The CDR3 sequence is 12 residues long. CDR3 loop: CSAWWNTDTQYF. CDR3 coding DNA: TGCAGTGCTTGGTGGAACACAGATACGCAGTATTTT.

Only a few counts were recorded for this clonotype. The chain couples TRBV20-1 to TRBJ2-1; 9 bases fit TRBD2. This CDR3 comprises 13 residues. Germline-derived CDR1 and CDR2 are DFQATT and SNEGSKA (reference sequence). Trimming removed 6 bases from V and 7 bases from J; junction bases left unmatched: 7. CDR3 sequence: CSARGSGRNEQFF. The CDR3 DNA sequence: TGCAGTGCCCGGGGTAGCGGGAGAAATGAGCAGTTCTTC.

This clonotype was detected once. The chain carries TRBV6-1 and TRBJ2-7, with TRBD1 identical over 8 bases. Germline CDR1 reads MNHNS; CDR2 reads SASEGT. V lost 6 bases to trimming and J lost 2 bases; unmatched junction nucleotides: 6. The CDR3 consists of 14 residues. The CDR3 region has the DNA TGTGCCAGCAGCAACAGGGGGACGACCTACGAGCAGTACTTC. It is translated as CASSNRGTTYEQYF.

The chain has TRBV5-1 and TRBJ2-1; D gene unclear. The CDR3 sequence is 13 residues long. The germline CDR1 and CDR2 sequences are SGHRS and YFSETQ. With 1 base removed from V and 6 bases from J, the gap between germline ends came to 8 bases. The DNA for the CDR3 is TGCGCCAGCAGCTTGACATCCAGCAATGAGCAGTTCTTC. Translating gives CASSLTSSNEQFF. Complete variable domain (other parts from reference TRBV5-1 and TRBJ2-1): KAGVTQTPRYLIKTRGQQVTLSCSPISGHRSVSWYQQTPGQGLQFLFEYFSETQRNKGNFPGRFSGRQFSNSRSEMNVSTLELGDSALYLCASSLTSSNEQFFGPGTRLTVL.

This rearrangement joins TRBV5-1 to TRBJ1-6; TRBD1 aligns across 11 bases. With 4 bases clipped from V and 4 bases from J, the junction kept 4 bases outside the gene matches. This CDR3 is built from 16 residues. Germline V gene lookup returns CDR1 SGHRS and CDR2 YFSETQ. CDR3 protein: CASSLGTGGYNSPLHF. In DNA form, the CDR3 reads TGCGCCAGCAGCCTGGGGACAGGGGGGTATAATTCACCCCTCCACTTT.

In this sample, this clonotype turned up many times. This rearrangement joins TRBV7-2 to TRBJ1-4; possibly TRBD1 for D (5 bases). Looked up from germline, CDR1 is SGHTA and CDR2 is FQGNSA. The CDR3 extends over 15 amino acids. Trimming removed 3 bases from V and 4 bases from J, with 12 bases in between. CDR3 coding DNA: TGTGCCAGCAGCTTTTGGGGGTCCGGTAATGAAAAACTGTTTTTT. The encoded protein is CASSFWGSGNEKLFF.

This clonotype was seen repeatedly, ten times or more. The J gene is TRBJ2-7, the V gene TRBV6-2 or TRBV6-3; D remains unclear. V dropped 0 bases and J dropped 11 bases, with 11 bases sitting between them. CDR1 and CDR2 (germline): MNHEY, SVGEGT. This CDR3 has 12 amino acids. The DNA for the CDR3 is TGTGCCAGCAGTTACTCTCGGACGGAAGAGTACTTC. Its protein is CASSYSRTEEYF.

The V call is TRBV6-1, the J call TRBJ1-1, with unresolved D. V lost 11 bases to trimming and J lost 8 bases, with 15 bases between them. This CDR3 has 11 amino acids. Germline values: CDR1 MNHNS, CDR2 SASEGT. The CDR3 DNA is TGTGCCGGAGCCCACGGACGAGAAGCTTTCTTT. Protein: CAGAHGREAFF.

This rearrangement joins TRBV6-5 to TRBJ1-5; D call uncertain. The germline gives CDR1 MNHEY, CDR2 SVGAGI. The CDR3 contains 14 residues. V shed 2 bases and J shed 7 bases, with 12 bases lying between them. Here the CDR3 reads CASSYGRLGQPQHF. CDR3 bases: TGTGCCAGCAGTTACGGCAGGTTAGGGCAGCCCCAGCATTTT.

The rearrangement uses TRBV7-2 and TRBJ1-1; TRBD1 might be the D (5 bases). Per germline, CDR1 SGHTA and CDR2 FQGNSA. Trimming stripped 5 bases from V and 5 bases from J, with 24 bases between. This CDR3 comprises 17 residues. The CDR3 DNA reads as TGTGCCAGCAGCCGGAGGGGAGTGGGGAGGTCGGATACTGAAGCTTTCTTT. It is translated as CASSRRGVGRSDTEAFF.

CDR3 region: CSARDLTAKANYGYTF. CDR3 DNA: TGCAGTGCTAGAGATCTGACAGCCAAAGCTAACTATGGCTACACCTTC. The J gene is TRBJ1-2, the V gene TRBV20-1, with a possible D match to TRBD1 (5 bases). V lost 0 bases and J lost 0, with 14 bases in between. Germline loops: CDR1 DFQATT, CDR2 SNEGSKA (reference sequence). The CDR3 covers 16 residues.

This clonotype was seen more than once but under ten times. The CDR3 coding sequence is TGTGCCAGCTCACCGGGACAGGGCGTAAATGAGCAGTTCTTC. This codes for CASSPGQGVNEQFF. V usage is TRBV18 and J usage is TRBJ2-1; 9 bases align to TRBD1. CDR1 and CDR2 (germline): KGHSH, LQKENI. This CDR3 region has 14 residues. The trim removed 3 bases at V and 7 bases at J, leaving 4 bases unmatched.

The J gene is TRBJ2-1, the V gene TRBV27, with D tentatively TRBD1 or TRBD2 (5 bases each). Germline CDR1 is MNHEY and CDR2 is SMNVEV (reference sequence). The CDR3 sequence is 16 residues long. V was cut by 1 base and J by 5 bases, with 15 bases left in between. This CDR3 is CASSLWGPLFDNEQFF. CDR3 coding DNA: TGTGCCAGCAGTTTATGGGGACCCTTGTTCGACAATGAGCAGTTCTTC.

V is TRBV24-1 and J is TRBJ2-1; 8 bases are shared with TRBD1. The CDR3 covers 16 residues. After removal of 3 bases from V and 3 bases from J, the junction contained 6 bases not matched to a gene. CDR1 is KGHDR and CDR2 is SFDVKD in the germline V gene. CDR3 protein: CATSDHDRGNYNEQFF. As DNA, the CDR3 is TGTGCCACCAGTGATCATGACAGGGGTAACTACAATGAGCAGTTCTTC.

The rearrangement links TRBV9 to TRBJ2-3, with D hard to call. Germline assignment: CDR1 SGDLS and CDR2 YYNGEE. The CDR3 covers 14 residues. The germline V and J ends were trimmed by 0 bases and 3 bases, with 8 bases remaining between them. The CDR3 sequence: CASSVGPPTDTQYF. The CDR3 nucleotides are TGTGCCAGCAGCGTAGGGCCCCCGACAGATACGCAGTATTTT.

Only a few counts were recorded for this clonotype. The V and J genes are TRBV20-1 and TRBJ2-3; D may correspond to TRBD1 or TRBD2 (6 bases each). Germline values: CDR1 DFQATT, CDR2 SNEGSKA (reference sequence). This CDR3 has 13 amino acids. V was trimmed by 6 bases and J by 0 bases, leaving 10 bases between them. The CDR3 nucleotides are TGCAGTGCAGGAGGGGGGAGCACAGATACGCAGTATTTT. It encodes CSAGGGSTDTQYF.

This clonotype has just a few counts. V usage is TRBV16 and J usage is TRBJ1-2; D is unresolved. Germline V lookup: CDR1 KGHSY, CDR2 FQNENV. The V gene lost 0 bases and the J gene lost 4 bases, with 15 bases spanning the gap. The CDR3 length is 16 residues. The CDR3 protein is CASSQSGYGPGYGYTF. The DNA of the CDR3 is TGTGCCAGCAGCCAATCTGGTTACGGTCCCGGCTATGGCTACACCTTC.

This clonotype was seen a few times. The chain has TRBV24-1 and TRBJ2-1, with 11 bases fitting TRBD2. V dropped 4 bases and J dropped 8; count of bases not matched to a gene: 6. CDR1 and CDR2 from the germline V gene are KGHDR and SFDVKD. CDR3 size: 15 residues. The CDR3 region has the DNA TGTGCCACCAGTGACCGGGGACTAGCGGCCGATGAGCAGTTCTTC. This encodes CATSDRGLAADEQFF.

The sample holds a few counts of this clonotype. CDR3: CASSERGTDRDRRKLFF. Here the CDR3 DNA reads TGTGCCAGCAGCGAGAGGGGGACCGACAGGGACCGTCGCAAACTGTTTTTT. This chain connects TRBV6-4 to TRBJ1-4, with 7 bases lining up with TRBD1. V was pared by 6 bases and J by 11 bases, with 21 bases of the junction left unmatched. The CDR3 extends over 17 amino acids. CDR1 and CDR2 from the germline V gene are MRHNA and SNTAGT.

This clonotype has a handful of counts. The chain links TRBV5-1 to TRBJ2-3; TRBD2 agrees at 8 bases. J gave up 2 bases and V 2 bases, and 4 bases lay outside the gene matches. Germline lookup yields CDR1 SGHRS and CDR2 YFSETQ. The CDR3 is 15 amino acids. The CDR3 nucleotides read TGCGCCAGCAGCTTTACGGGAGGGCCCACAGATACGCAGTATTTT. Protein: CASSFTGGPTDTQYF.

V and J are TRBV3-1 and TRBJ1-5, with D hard to call. Germline V CDR1 and CDR2: LGHDT, YNNKEL (reference sequence). This CDR3 contains 15 residues. Trimming took 0 bases from V and 6 from J, leaving 12 bases between them. CDR3 sequence: CASSQDFTVGQPQHF. The CDR3 DNA sequence: TGTGCCAGCAGCCAAGATTTTACAGTGGGTCAGCCCCAGCATTTT.

This chain uses TRBV7-9 with TRBJ2-1, with no clear D. This CDR3 has 15 amino acids. Looked up from germline, CDR1 is SEHNR and CDR2 is FQNEAQ (reference sequence). V lost 5 bases and J 2 bases, leaving 13 bases between the germline ends. CDR3 region: CASSPRGIAYNEQFF. Here the CDR3 DNA reads TGTGCCAGCAGCCCTCGCGGTATAGCCTACAATGAGCAGTTCTTC.

The chain links TRBV5-6 to TRBJ2-5, with D possibly TRBD2 on 6 matching bases. This CDR3 has 15 residues. Trimming removed 0 bases at V and 2 bases at J, with 11 bases between. Germline V gene data show CDR1 as SGHDT and CDR2 as YYEEEE. Here the CDR3 reads CASSLVLREQETQYF. The CDR3 bases are TGTGCCAGCAGCTTGGTTTTGCGGGAACAAGAGACCCAGTACTTC.

The chain has TRBV6-1 and TRBJ2-1; D not resolved. V was clipped by 10 bases and J by 3 bases, with 13 bases between them. This CDR3 has 13 amino acids. From germline, CDR1 is MNHNS and CDR2 SASEGT. The CDR3 DNA reads TGTGCCACCCAAATAACTAACTACAATGAGCAGTTCTTC. This codes for CATQITNYNEQFF.

This chain links TRBV10-1 with TRBJ2-1; D may be TRBD2 (6 bases). Trimming removed 8 bases at V and 4 bases at J, with 15 bases between. CDR1 and CDR2 (germline): WNHNN, SYGVQD (reference sequence). This CDR3 has 14 amino acids. CDR3 nucleotide sequence: TGCGCCAGCCCCGAGCGGCTAGCGTACAATGAGCAGTTCTTC. Amino acids: CASPERLAYNEQFF.

The J gene is TRBJ2-2, the V gene TRBV9, with 7 bases fitting TRBD2. This CDR3 region has 14 residues. V shed 7 bases, J shed 1 base, and the junction held 4 bases outside the gene matches. Germline V gene sequence: CDR1 SGDLS, CDR2 YYNGEE. The CDR3 nucleotides are TGTGCCAGCCGACGGGAGGTGAACACCGGGGAGCTGTTTTTT. It codes for CASRREVNTGELFF.